This T cell receptor (beta chain) was sequenced for a study of cytomegalovirus exposure and HLA in healthy donors. Study-wide context: From donors who were HLA-typed, an early data release held around 80 million unique TCRs.

V lost 4 bases to trimming and J lost 10 bases; unmatched junction nucleotides: 13. Germline-derived CDR1 and CDR2 are MGHRA and YSYEKL. This CDR3 is built from 16 residues. The primer mix had 60 Vbeta and 13 Jbeta primers. Only in-frame clones appear in the TCRdb table, and some are missing; sequencing was by immunoSEQ multiplex PCR. Of 200,000 or so clones in the sample, around 81% are singletons; the top ten hold approximately 2%. The clonotype originates from a woman aged 18-29 years in good health and CMV-seropositive. Sequences were obtained from PBMCs. The chain joins TRBV4-1 to TRBJ1-4, with TRBD1 matching 9 bases. CDR3 in DNA: TGCGCCAGCAGCCGGGGACCCCGGGACAGGGTTGCAAAACTGTTTTTT. Its protein product is CASSRGPRDRVAKLFF.